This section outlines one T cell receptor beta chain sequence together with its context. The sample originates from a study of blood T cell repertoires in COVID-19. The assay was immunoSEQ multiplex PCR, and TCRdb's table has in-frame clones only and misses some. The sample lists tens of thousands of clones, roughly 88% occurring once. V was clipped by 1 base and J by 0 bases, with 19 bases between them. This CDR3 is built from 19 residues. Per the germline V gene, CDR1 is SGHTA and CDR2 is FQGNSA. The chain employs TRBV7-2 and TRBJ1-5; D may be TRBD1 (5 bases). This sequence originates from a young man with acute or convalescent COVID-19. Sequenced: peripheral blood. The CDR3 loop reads CASSLVGLDILNSNQPQHF. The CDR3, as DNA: TGTGCCAGCAGCTTAGTGGGATTGGACATACTTAATAGCAATCAGCCCCAGCATTTT.